The 17 T cell receptor beta chains given below trace back to one sample, sequenced in a study of cytomegalovirus exposure and HLA in healthy donors. This PCR relied on a set of 60 Vbeta primers and 13 Jbeta primers. Assay used: immunoSEQ multiplex PCR; TCRdb lists only in-frame clones, some missing. The sample lists more than 100,000 clones, around three fifths occurring once. The material sequenced was PBMCs. All receptors derive from a woman aged 40-49 years in good health and CMV-seronegative.

This clone was recorded once. The V and J genes are TRBV30 and TRBJ1-5, with TRBD1 matching over 8 bases. Germline V lookup: CDR1 GTSNPN, CDR2 SVGIG (reference sequence). The CDR3 runs 14 residues. J gave up 7 bases and V 4 bases, and 9 bases lay outside the gene matches. This chain's CDR3 is CAWTGDRGGQPQHF. The CDR3 bases are TGTGCCTGGACCGGAGACAGGGGAGGGCAGCCCCAGCATTTT.

This rearrangement joins TRBV30 to TRBJ2-7; 11 bases are a match to TRBD2. The CDR3 runs 14 residues. Germline assignment: CDR1 GTSNPN and CDR2 SVGIG (reference sequence). Trimming removed 3 bases from V and 5 bases from J; junction bases left unmatched: 6. The CDR3 DNA reads TGTGCCTGGAGCTTTAGCGGGGGGGCCGACGAGCAGTACTTC. This translates into CAWSFSGGADEQYF. Complete variable domain (other parts from reference TRBV30 and TRBJ2-7): SQTIHQWPATLVQPVGSPLSLECTVEGTSNPNLYWYRQAAGRGLQLLFYSVGIGQISSEVPQNLSASRPQDRQFILSSKKLLLSDSGFYLCAWSFSGGADEQYFGPGTRLTVT.

This clone was detected only once. The rearrangement links TRBV11-2 to TRBJ1-3; D perhaps matches TRBD1 (6 bases). Trimming left V 4 bases short and J 1 base short, with 11 bases between. The CDR3 extends over 15 amino acids. Germline assignment: CDR1 SGHAT and CDR2 FQNNGV. The CDR3 sequence: CASSSITGSGNTIYF. CDR3 DNA: TGTGCCAGCAGCTCTATTACAGGGTCTGGAAACACCATATATTTT.

This clone was found once. The junction differs from germline at one of its ends, possibly a read error. This rearrangement joins TRBV9 to TRBJ1-2, with D possibly TRBD1 on 5 matching bases. This CDR3 comprises 13 residues. The germline V gene has CDR1 SGDLS and CDR2 YYNGEE. CDR3 nucleotide sequence: TGTGCCAGCAGTCCTGAGGGGCGGGGGTCTGAGGGCTTC. As protein: CASSPEGRGSEGF.

The sample holds a few counts of this clone. This chain joins TRBV2 and TRBJ1-2; D unresolved. This CDR3 region has 14 residues. Germline V CDR1 and CDR2: SNHLY, FYNNEI. V was cut by 4 bases and J by 3 bases, with 12 bases left in between. The CDR3 DNA follows: TGTGCCAGCAGTGGACAAGGCCTATACTATGGCTACACCTTC. Translation gives CASSGQGLYYGYTF. Combining the CDR3 with reference TRBV2 and TRBJ1-2 gives the whole variable domain EPEVTQTPSHQVTQMGQEVILRCVPISNHLYFYWYRQILGQKVEFLVSFYNNEISEKSEIFDDQFSVERPDGSNFTLKIRSTKLEDSAMYFCASSGQGLYYGYTFGSGTRLTVV.

This clone was picked up a small number of times. This chain links TRBV7-3 with TRBJ2-3, with 8 bases lining up with TRBD1. Germline CDR1 is SGHTA and CDR2 is FQGTGA. The CDR3 is 15 amino acids. Trimming removed 2 bases from V and 3 bases from J; junction bases left unmatched: 4. The DNA of the CDR3 is TGTGCCAGCAGCTTAGACAGGGGTTGGACAGATACGCAGTATTTT. Its protein is CASSLDRGWTDTQYF.

The table lists this clone with a few counts. The rearrangement uses TRBV7-2 and TRBJ2-3; 8 bases agree with TRBD2. V lost 5 bases, J lost 0 bases, and 7 bases stayed unmatched. The CDR3 is 16 residues long. Germline-derived CDR1 and CDR2 are SGHTA and FQGNSA. CDR3 DNA sequence: TGTGCCAGCAGCCGAAATAGCGGGGCTAGCACAGATACGCAGTATTTT. Protein product: CASSRNSGASTDTQYF.

The table lists this clone with a count of one. This chain's CDR3 is CATDRGGYGYTF. DNA of the CDR3: TGTGCCACTGACAGGGGCGGCTATGGCTACACCTTC. This chain uses TRBV28 with TRBJ1-2; 8 bases are a match to TRBD1. This CDR3 contains 12 residues. In germline, CDR1 is MDHEN, CDR2 SYDVKM. Trimming removed 10 bases from V and 4 bases from J; junction bases left unmatched: 5.

The V and J genes are TRBV6-1 and TRBJ1-5; the D is unclear. Germline V lookup: CDR1 MNHNS, CDR2 SASEGT. Trimming stripped 2 bases from V and 1 base from J, with 3 bases between. The CDR3 spans 13 residues. Here the CDR3 reads CASSELSNQPQHF. In nucleotides, the CDR3 is TGTGCCAGCAGTGAATTAAGCAATCAGCCCCAGCATTTT.

The chain couples TRBV27 to TRBJ1-5; D not certain. The V gene lost 5 bases and the J gene lost 2 bases, with 10 bases spanning the gap. Germline loops: CDR1 MNHEY, CDR2 SMNVEV (reference sequence). This CDR3 comprises 14 residues. CDR3 sequence (DNA): TGTGCCAGCAGTCCCGACTGGGGCAATCAGCCCCAGCATTTT. Its translation: CASSPDWGNQPQHF.

CDR3 sequence (DNA): TGTGCCTGGAGTGTAGCGGGAGGCACAGATACGCAGTATTTT. Translation gives CAWSVAGGTDTQYF. The V and J genes are TRBV30 and TRBJ2-3; 8 bases agree with TRBD2. The V and J ends lost 0 bases and 1 base, in that order; junction bases with no gene match: 0. The CDR3 runs 14 residues. The V gene's germline CDR1 is GTSNPN and CDR2 SVGIG (reference sequence).

The chain employs TRBV7-2 and TRBJ1-5; a possible D gene is TRBD1 (6 bases). Germline assignment: CDR1 SGHTA and CDR2 FQGNSA. With 0 bases removed from V and 4 bases from J, the gap between germline ends came to 13 bases. The CDR3 has 16 residues. As DNA, the CDR3 is TGTGCCAGCAGCTTAGCGCAAGCAGGGGCTAATCAGCCCCAGCATTTT. It translates to CASSLAQAGANQPQHF.

This clone was observed a few times. The chain has TRBV19 and TRBJ1-5; 7 bases agree with TRBD1. This CDR3 contains 14 residues. Germline trimming cut 6 bases from V and 5 bases from J; bases unmatched to any gene: 7. CDR1 is LNHDA, CDR2 SQIVND, per germline (reference sequence). DNA of the CDR3: TGTGCCAGTAGAGGGGACAGAGTCTATCAGCCCCAGCATTTT. This translates into CASRGDRVYQPQHF.

The chain carries TRBV5-1 and TRBJ1-5, with a tentative D call TRBD1 (5 bases). The CDR3 is 15 amino acids. Germline V CDR1 and CDR2: SGHRS, YFSETQ. V was trimmed by 0 bases and J by 5 bases, leaving 12 bases between them. The CDR3 sequence: CASSLDGGAHQPQHF. CDR3 coding DNA: TGCGCCAGCAGCTTGGACGGCGGGGCCCATCAGCCCCAGCATTTT.

The gene calls are TRBV9 and TRBJ1-4; unclear D gene. Germline V gene lookup returns CDR1 SGDLS and CDR2 YYNGEE. V was cut by 0 bases and J by 8 bases, with 14 bases left in between. This CDR3 contains 15 residues. CDR3 sequence (DNA): TGTGCCAGCAGCGTAGGACAACGGGGTTGGGAAAAACTGTTTTTT. Translating gives CASSVGQRGWEKLFF.

This clone was detected only a few times. The chain recombines TRBV7-3 with TRBJ2-5, with 14 bases that match TRBD2. The length of the CDR3 is 14 residues. V lost 5 bases and J lost 14; bases outside the gene matches: 10. From germline, CDR1 is SGHTA and CDR2 FQGTGA. The CDR3 DNA follows: TGTGCCAGCAGCCAGGGACTAGCGGGGGAATTGTTCTACTTC. Protein product: CASSQGLAGELFYF. The entire variable domain, with the rest obtained from reference TRBV7-3 and TRBJ2-5, is as follows: GAGVSQTPSNKVTEKGKYVELRCDPISGHTALYWYRQSLGQGPEFLIYFQGTGAADDSGLPNDRFFAVRPEGSVSTLKIQRTERGDSAVYLCASSQGLAGELFYFGPGTRLLVL.

The chain employs TRBV5-4 and TRBJ2-1; TRBD2 agrees at 16 bases. The CDR3 consists of 13 residues. Germline V gene data show CDR1 as SGHNT and CDR2 as YYREEE (reference sequence). Trimming at V came to 10 bases and at J to 12 bases, leaving 7 bases not matched to a gene. Here the CDR3 DNA reads TGTGCCGGGGGACTAGCGGGGGGGCTTGGGCAGTTCTTC. Its protein product is CAGGLAGGLGQFF.